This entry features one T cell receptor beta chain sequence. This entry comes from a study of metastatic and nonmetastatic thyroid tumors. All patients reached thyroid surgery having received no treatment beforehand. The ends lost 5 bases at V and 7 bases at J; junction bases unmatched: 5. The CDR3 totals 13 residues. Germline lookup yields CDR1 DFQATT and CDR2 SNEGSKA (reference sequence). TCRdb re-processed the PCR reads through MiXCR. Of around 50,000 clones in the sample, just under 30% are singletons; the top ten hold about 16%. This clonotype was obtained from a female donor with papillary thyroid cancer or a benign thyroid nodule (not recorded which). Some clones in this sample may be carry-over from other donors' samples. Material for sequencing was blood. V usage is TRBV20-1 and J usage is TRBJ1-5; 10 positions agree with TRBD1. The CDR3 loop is CSAPRTGGQPQHF. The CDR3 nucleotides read TGCAGTGCTCCTCGGACAGGGGGGCAGCCCCAGCATTTT.